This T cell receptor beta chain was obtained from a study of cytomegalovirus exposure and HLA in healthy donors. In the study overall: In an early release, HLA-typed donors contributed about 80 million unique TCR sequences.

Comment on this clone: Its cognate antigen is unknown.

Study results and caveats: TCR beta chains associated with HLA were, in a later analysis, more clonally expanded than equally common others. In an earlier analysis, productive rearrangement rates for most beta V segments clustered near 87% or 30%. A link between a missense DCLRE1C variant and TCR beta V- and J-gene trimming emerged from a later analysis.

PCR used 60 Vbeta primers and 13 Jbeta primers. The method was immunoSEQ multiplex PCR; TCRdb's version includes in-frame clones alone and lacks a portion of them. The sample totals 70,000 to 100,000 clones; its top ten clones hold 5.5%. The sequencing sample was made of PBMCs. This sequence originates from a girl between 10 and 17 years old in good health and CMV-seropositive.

The CDR3 region is CASSITGESISPLHF. The CDR3 bases are TGCGCCAGCAGCATTACAGGGGAGTCAATTTCACCCCTCCACTTT. The chain employs TRBV4-1 and TRBJ1-6, with TRBD1 matching over 7 bases. V dropped 5 bases and J dropped 9; count of bases not matched to a gene: 10. Per the germline V gene, CDR1 is MGHRA and CDR2 is YSYEKL. The CDR3 runs 15 residues.